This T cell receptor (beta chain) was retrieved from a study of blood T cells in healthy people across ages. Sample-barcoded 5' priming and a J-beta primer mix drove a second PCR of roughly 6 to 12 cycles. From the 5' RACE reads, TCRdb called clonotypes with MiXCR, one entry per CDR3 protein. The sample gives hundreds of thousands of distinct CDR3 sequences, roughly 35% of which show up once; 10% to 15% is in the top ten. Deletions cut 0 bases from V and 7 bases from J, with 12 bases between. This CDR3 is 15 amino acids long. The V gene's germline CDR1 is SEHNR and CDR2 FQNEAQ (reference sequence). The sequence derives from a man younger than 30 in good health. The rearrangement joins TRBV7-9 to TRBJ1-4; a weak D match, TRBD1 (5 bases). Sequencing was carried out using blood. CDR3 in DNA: TGTGCCAGCAGCTTAGCGGCCGGGCAGGGTGAAAAACTGTTTTTT. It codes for CASSLAAGQGEKLFF.